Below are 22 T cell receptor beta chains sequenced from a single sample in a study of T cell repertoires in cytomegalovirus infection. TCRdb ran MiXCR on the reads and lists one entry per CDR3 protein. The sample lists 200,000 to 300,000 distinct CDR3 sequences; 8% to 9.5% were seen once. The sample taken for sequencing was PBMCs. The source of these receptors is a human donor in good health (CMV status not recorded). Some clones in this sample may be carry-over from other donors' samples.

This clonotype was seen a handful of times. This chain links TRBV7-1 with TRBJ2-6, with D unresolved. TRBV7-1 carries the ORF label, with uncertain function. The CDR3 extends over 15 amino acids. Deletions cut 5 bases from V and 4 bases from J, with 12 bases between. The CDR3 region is CASSIPGSGANVLTF. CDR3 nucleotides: TGTGCCAGCAGCATCCCTGGGTCGGGGGCCAACGTCCTGACTTTC.

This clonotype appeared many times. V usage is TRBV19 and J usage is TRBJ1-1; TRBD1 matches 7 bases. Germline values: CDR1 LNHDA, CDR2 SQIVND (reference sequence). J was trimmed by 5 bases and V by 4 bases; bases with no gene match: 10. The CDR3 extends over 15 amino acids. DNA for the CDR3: TGTGCCAGTAGTAGAAGGAAGGGGGCAAGTACTGAAGCTTTCTTT. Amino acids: CASSRRKGASTEAFF.

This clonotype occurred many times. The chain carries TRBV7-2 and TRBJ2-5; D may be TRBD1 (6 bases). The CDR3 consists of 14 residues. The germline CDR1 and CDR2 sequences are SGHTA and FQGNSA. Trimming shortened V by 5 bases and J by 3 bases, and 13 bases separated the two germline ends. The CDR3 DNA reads TGTGCCAGCAGCCATACTGACAGGAAAGAGACCCAGTACTTC. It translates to CASSHTDRKETQYF.

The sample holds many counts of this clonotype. In DNA form, the CDR3 reads TGTGCCAGTTGCGAGATAGGCGGTGGCGAGCAGTACTTC. Translating it yields CASCEIGGGEQYF. The rearrangement joins TRBV19 to TRBJ2-7; D unresolved. CDR3 size: 13 residues. V was shortened by 8 bases and J by 6 bases, with 17 bases between the two germline ends. Germline assignment: CDR1 LNHDA and CDR2 SQIVND (reference sequence).

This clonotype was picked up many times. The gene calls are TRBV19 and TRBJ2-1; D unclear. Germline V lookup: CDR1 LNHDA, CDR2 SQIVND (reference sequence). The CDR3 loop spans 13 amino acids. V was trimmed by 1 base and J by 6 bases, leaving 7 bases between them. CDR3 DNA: TGTGCCAGTAGTATAGGTTTGGCCAATGAGCAGTTCTTC. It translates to CASSIGLANEQFF.

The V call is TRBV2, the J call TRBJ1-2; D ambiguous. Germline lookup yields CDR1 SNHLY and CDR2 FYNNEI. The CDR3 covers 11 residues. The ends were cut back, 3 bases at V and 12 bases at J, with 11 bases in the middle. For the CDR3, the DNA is TGTGCCAGCAGTGAGGCGGCCGGACACACCTTC. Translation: CASSEAAGHTF.

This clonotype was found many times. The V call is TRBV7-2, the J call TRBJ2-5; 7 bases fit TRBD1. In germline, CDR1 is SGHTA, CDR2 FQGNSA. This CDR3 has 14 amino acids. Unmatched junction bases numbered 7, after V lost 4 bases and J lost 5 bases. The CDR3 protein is CASSSTGFAETQYF. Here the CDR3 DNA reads TGTGCCAGCAGCTCGACAGGGTTCGCGGAGACCCAGTACTTC.

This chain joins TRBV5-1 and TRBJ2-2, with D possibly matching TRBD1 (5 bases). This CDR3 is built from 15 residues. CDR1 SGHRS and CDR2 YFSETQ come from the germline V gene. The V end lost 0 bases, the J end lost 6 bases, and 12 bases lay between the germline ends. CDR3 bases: TGCGCCAGCAGCTTGGTGCAGGGCCCCGCCGGGGAGCTGTTTTTT. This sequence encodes CASSLVQGPAGELFF.

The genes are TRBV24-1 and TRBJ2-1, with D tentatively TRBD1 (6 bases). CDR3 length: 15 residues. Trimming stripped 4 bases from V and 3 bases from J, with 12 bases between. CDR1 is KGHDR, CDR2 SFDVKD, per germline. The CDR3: CATSDYTGFYNEQFF. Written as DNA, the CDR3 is TGTGCCACCAGTGACTACACAGGGTTCTACAATGAGCAGTTCTTC.

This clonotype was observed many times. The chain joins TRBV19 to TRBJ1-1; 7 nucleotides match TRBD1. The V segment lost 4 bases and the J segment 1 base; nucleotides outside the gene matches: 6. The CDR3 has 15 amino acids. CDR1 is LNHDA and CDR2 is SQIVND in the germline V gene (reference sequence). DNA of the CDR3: TGTGCCAGTAGTAGCTCAGGGGGAGGGAACACTGAAGCTTTCTTT. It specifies CASSSSGGGNTEAFF.

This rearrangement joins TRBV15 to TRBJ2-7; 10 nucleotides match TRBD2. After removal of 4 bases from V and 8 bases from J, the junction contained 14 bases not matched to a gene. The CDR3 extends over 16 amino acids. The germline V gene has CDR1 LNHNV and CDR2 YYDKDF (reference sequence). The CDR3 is CATSKSGLAESLQQYF. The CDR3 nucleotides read TGTGCCACCAGCAAATCAGGACTAGCGGAGTCTCTCCAGCAGTACTTC.

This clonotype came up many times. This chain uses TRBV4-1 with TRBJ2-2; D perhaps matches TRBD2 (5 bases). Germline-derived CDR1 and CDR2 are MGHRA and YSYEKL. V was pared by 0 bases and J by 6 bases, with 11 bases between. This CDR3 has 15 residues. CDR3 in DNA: TGCGCCAGCAGCCAAGATTGGCGGGTCCCCGGGGAGCTGTTTTTT. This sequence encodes CASSQDWRVPGELFF.

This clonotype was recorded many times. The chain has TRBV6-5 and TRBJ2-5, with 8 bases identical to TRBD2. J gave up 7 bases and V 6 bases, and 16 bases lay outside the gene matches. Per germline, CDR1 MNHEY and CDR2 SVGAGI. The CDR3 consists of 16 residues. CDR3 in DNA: TGTGCCAGCAGAAAAACCAGCGGGAGACCTCTCCGGACCCAGTACTTC. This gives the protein CASRKTSGRPLRTQYF.

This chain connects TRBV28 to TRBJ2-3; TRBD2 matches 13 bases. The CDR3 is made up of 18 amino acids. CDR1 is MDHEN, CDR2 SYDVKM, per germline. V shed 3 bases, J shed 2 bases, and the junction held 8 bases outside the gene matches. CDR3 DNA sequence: TGTGCCAGCAGTTTCTCGACTAGCGGGGGGACATACACAGATACGCAGTATTTT. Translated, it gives CASSFSTSGGTYTDTQYF.

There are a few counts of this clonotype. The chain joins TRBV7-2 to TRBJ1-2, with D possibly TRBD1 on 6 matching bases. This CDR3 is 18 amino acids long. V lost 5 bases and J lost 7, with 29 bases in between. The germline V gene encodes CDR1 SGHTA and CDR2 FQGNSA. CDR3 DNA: TGTGCCAGCAGCCTAAGGTCCCGACAGGACTTGGGGTTACCTGGCTACACCTTC. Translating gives CASSLRSRQDLGLPGYTF.

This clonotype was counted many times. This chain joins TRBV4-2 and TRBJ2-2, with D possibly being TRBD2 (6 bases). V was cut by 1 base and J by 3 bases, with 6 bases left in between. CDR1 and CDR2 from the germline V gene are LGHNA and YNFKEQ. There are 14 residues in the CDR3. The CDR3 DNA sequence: TGTGCCAGCAGCCAAGCGGGAGACACCGGGGAGCTGTTTTTT. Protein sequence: CASSQAGDTGELFF.

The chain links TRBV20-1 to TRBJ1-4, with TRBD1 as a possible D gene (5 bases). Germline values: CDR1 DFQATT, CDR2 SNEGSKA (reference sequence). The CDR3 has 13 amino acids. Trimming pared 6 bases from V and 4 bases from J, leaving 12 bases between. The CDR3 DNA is TGCAGTGCCCAACAGGAGATTAATGAAAAACTGTTTTTT. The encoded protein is CSAQQEINEKLFF.

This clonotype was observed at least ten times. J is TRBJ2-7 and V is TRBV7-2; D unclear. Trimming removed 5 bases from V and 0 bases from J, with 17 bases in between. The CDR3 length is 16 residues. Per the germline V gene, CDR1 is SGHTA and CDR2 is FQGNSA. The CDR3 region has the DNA TGTGCCAGCAGCCCCATTTTCGCGGTGAGCTCCTACGAGCAGTACTTC. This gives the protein CASSPIFAVSSYEQYF.

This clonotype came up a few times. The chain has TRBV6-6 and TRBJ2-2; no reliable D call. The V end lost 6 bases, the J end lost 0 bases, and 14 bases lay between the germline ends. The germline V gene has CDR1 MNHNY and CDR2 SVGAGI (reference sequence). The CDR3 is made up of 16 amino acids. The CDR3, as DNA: TGTGCCAGCAGCCCCAGTCGCCGGACGAACACCGGGGAGCTGTTTTTT. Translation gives CASSPSRRTNTGELFF.

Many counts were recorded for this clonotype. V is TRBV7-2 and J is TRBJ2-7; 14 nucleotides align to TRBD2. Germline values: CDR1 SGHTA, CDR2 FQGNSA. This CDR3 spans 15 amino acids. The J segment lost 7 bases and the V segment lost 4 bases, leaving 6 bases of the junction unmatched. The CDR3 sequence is CASSSTGLAGVEQYF. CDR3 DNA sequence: TGTGCCAGCAGCTCCACGGGACTAGCGGGGGTTGAGCAGTACTTC. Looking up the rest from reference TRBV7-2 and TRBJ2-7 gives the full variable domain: GAGVSQSPSNKVTEKGKDVELRCDPISGHTALYWYRQSLGQGLEFLIYFQGNSAPDKSGLPSDRFSAERTGGSVSTLTIQRTQQEDSAVYLCASSSTGLAGVEQYFGPGTRLTVT.

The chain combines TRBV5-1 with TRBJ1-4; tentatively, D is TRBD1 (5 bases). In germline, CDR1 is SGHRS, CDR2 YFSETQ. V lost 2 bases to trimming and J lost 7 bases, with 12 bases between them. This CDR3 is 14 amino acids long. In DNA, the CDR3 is TGCGCCAGCAGCTTACAGGAGACGGGTGAAAAACTGTTTTTT. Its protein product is CASSLQETGEKLFF.

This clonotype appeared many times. The CDR3 nucleotides are TGTGCCAGCAGCTTTTCCGGGAGCAATCAGCCCCAGCATTTT. This encodes CASSFSGSNQPQHF. V and J are TRBV12-3 or TRBV12-4 and TRBJ1-5; D not certain. The CDR3 sequence is 14 residues long. Trimming left V 6 bases short and J 1 base short, with 10 bases between.